This T cell receptor (beta chain) was obtained from a study of OX40 agonist ivuxolimab in advanced cancers. Study-level results: Low normalized T-cell clonal expansion was additionally recorded for some nonresponders. On average, CD8+ T cells showed a greater number of expanded clones than CD4+.

Trimming stripped 5 bases from V and 6 bases from J, with 14 bases between. Germline loops: CDR1 LNHDA, CDR2 SQIVND (reference sequence). CDR3 length: 14 amino acids. Sequencing was performed with immunoSEQ multiplex PCR; in TCRdb, only in-frame clones are kept and a portion is missing. The sample includes 50,000 to 80,000 clones, 84% of them seen just once. Comments on this clone: Its matching antigen is unknown.

This clonotype originated in an adult with an advanced solid tumor such as melanoma, head and neck, liver or kidney cancer. The chain is built from TRBV19 and TRBJ1-5; D is possibly TRBD1 (6 bases). The starting material was CD4+ or CD8+ T cells sorted from blood, obtained in a trial of the OX40 agonist ivuxolimab. CDR3 sequence reads: CASSLGQGFQPQHF. The CDR3, as DNA: TGTGCCAGTAGTCTGGGCCAGGGGTTTCAGCCCCAGCATTTT.